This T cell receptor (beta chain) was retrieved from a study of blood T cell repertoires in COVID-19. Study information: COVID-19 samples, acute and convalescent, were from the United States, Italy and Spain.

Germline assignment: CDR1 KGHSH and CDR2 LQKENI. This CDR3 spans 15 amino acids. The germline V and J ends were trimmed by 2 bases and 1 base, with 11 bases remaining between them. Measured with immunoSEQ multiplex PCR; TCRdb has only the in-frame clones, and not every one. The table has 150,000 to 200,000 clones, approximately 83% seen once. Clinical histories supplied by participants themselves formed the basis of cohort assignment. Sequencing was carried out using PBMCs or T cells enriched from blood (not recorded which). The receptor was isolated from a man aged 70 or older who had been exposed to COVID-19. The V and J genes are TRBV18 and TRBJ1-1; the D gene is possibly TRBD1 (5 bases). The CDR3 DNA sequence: TGTGCCAGCTCACCAAACTGGACACCGAACACTGAAGCTTTCTTT. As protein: CASSPNWTPNTEAFF.